The 24 T cell receptor beta chains in this list originate from one sample, sequenced in a study of blood T cell repertoires in COVID-19. Produced via immunoSEQ multiplex PCR; TCRdb's table is partial and in-frame only. The sample consists of 95,000 to 100,000 clones, around 74% of them appearing once. Sequences were obtained from peripheral blood. The source of these receptors is a woman of 80 years or more with active or convalescent COVID-19.

The chain's CDR3 is CASSPQNTGELFF. In nucleotides, the CDR3 is TGCGCCAGCAGCCCACAGAACACCGGGGAGCTGTTTTTT. The chain carries TRBV4-1 and TRBJ2-2; D is uncertain. The CDR3 totals 13 residues. The germline CDR1 and CDR2 sequences are MGHRA and YSYEKL. Deletions cut 4 bases from V and 1 base from J, with 4 bases between.

V is TRBV23-1 and J is TRBJ2-3, with 9 bases matching TRBD2. TRBV23-1 is an ORF, and what it does is uncertain. The V and J ends lost 0 bases and 2 bases, in that order; junction bases with no gene match: 6. This CDR3 spans 17 amino acids. The CDR3 DNA reads as TGCGCCAGCAGTCAATCGCGGGAGGGACTTTACACAGATACGCAGTATTTT. Translation: CASSQSREGLYTDTQYF.

This chain links TRBV30 with TRBJ1-2; no clear D gene. Germline V lookup: CDR1 GTSNPN, CDR2 SVGIG (reference sequence). There are 14 residues in the CDR3. V was pared by 0 bases and J by 2 bases, with 10 bases between. This CDR3 reads CAWSVTGLNYGYTF. The CDR3 nucleotides are TGTGCCTGGAGTGTGACGGGGTTGAACTATGGCTACACCTTC.

This sequence joins TRBV10-3 and TRBJ1-1; D is possibly TRBD1 (5 bases). From germline, CDR1 is ENHRY and CDR2 SYGVKD. Deletions cut 4 bases from V and 1 base from J, with 7 bases between. This CDR3 comprises 13 residues. CDR3 nucleotides: TGTGCCATCAGTGTACAGGAGAACACTGAAGCTTTCTTT. Its translation is CAISVQENTEAFF.

V usage is TRBV19 and J usage is TRBJ2-4, with TRBD1 matching 11 bases. V dropped 8 bases and J dropped 6; count of bases not matched to a gene: 3. CDR1 and CDR2 from the germline V gene are LNHDA and SQIVND (reference sequence). The CDR3 length is 13 residues. Here the CDR3 DNA reads TGTGCCAGTGGACAGGGGGCTGGAAACATTCAGTACTTC. It codes for CASGQGAGNIQYF.

The rearrangement joins TRBV5-1 to TRBJ2-1, with 10 bases matching TRBD1. Germline CDR1 and CDR2: SGHRS and YFSETQ. Trimming took 4 bases from V and 4 from J; bases not matched to a gene: 5. There are 15 residues in the CDR3. The CDR3 nucleotides read TGCGCCAGCAGCCTAGGACAGGGGGGGTACAATGAGCAGTTCTTC. It yields the protein CASSLGQGGYNEQFF.

This chain links TRBV19 with TRBJ1-1; a possible D gene is TRBD1 (6 bases). CDR3 length: 14 amino acids. Germline V CDR1 and CDR2: LNHDA, SQIVND (reference sequence). Trimming left V 3 bases short and J 6 bases short, with 14 bases between. CDR3 bases: TGTGCCAGTAGTATTACCAGGGGTAAGGCTGAAGCTTTCTTT. It codes for CASSITRGKAEAFF.

The chain recombines TRBV7-8 with TRBJ2-2, with TRBD2 matching 8 bases. Losses at the gene ends were 5 bases for V and 4 bases for J; bases not matched to a gene: 9. This CDR3 has 16 residues. Germline V CDR1 and CDR2: SGHVS, FQNEAQ. The CDR3, as DNA: TGTGCCAGCAGCCGTCCGGGGGGGCTCGGCACCGGGGAGCTGTTTTTT. Its translation: CASSRPGGLGTGELFF.

V and J are TRBV14 and TRBJ1-2; the match to TRBD1 covers 7 bases. CDR3 length: 13 residues. Germline V CDR1 and CDR2: SGHDN, FVKESK. Trimming removed 4 bases from V and 8 bases from J; junction bases left unmatched: 7. DNA for the CDR3: TGTGCCAGCAGCCCGGGGACAGTTTCCGGCTACACCTTC. Translating it yields CASSPGTVSGYTF.

This clone has a single count. This chain uses TRBV14 with TRBJ2-1; TRBD2 agrees at 10 bases. V gave up 4 bases and J gave up 6 bases; unmatched junction bases: 12. This CDR3 has 17 residues. Germline lookup yields CDR1 SGHDN and CDR2 FVKESK. In DNA, the CDR3 is TGTGCCAGCAGCCCGTGGGGCCTAGCGGGAGTAGGCAATGAGCAGTTCTTC. This codes for CASSPWGLAGVGNEQFF.

The chain carries TRBV9 and TRBJ2-2; 12 nucleotides agree with TRBD2. Germline loops: CDR1 SGDLS, CDR2 YYNGEE. J gave up 8 bases and V 7 bases, and 3 bases lay outside the gene matches. The CDR3 loop spans 13 amino acids. CDR3 DNA sequence: TGTGCCAGCGGACTAGCGGGAAGGGGGGAGCTGTTTTTT. It specifies CASGLAGRGELFF.

The chain recombines TRBV11-2 with TRBJ2-7; 9 positions agree with TRBD2. The ends lost 5 bases at V and 7 bases at J; junction bases unmatched: 9. The germline gives CDR1 SGHAT, CDR2 FQNNGV. CDR3 length: 14 residues. The CDR3 bases are TGTGCCAGCAGCCCTACTAGCGGGCTCCCAGAGCAGTACTTC. Encoded protein: CASSPTSGLPEQYF.

The chain combines TRBV7-3 with TRBJ2-2; D is unresolved. V was trimmed by 2 bases and J by 4 bases, leaving 11 bases between them. Germline V lookup: CDR1 SGHTA, CDR2 FQGTGA. The CDR3 has 15 amino acids. CDR3 sequence: CASSLSGLGTGELFF. The CDR3 nucleotides are TGTGCCAGCAGCTTATCAGGCCTGGGCACCGGGGAGCTGTTTTTT.

This clone was observed once. The chain has TRBV6-9 and TRBJ2-1, with TRBD1 matching over 8 bases. With 2 bases clipped from V and 10 bases from J, the junction kept 19 bases outside the gene matches. The CDR3 runs 18 residues. From germline, CDR1 is MNHGY and CDR2 SVAAGI. The CDR3 reads CASSYTSPDRGPPWEQFF. The CDR3 DNA follows: TGTGCCAGCAGTTATACCAGCCCCGACAGGGGACCTCCCTGGGAGCAGTTCTTC.

The genes are TRBV11-2 and TRBJ1-1, with a weak D call TRBD1 (5 bases). Trimming stripped 5 bases from V and 5 bases from J, with 15 bases between. CDR1 is SGHAT, CDR2 FQNNGV, per germline. The CDR3 spans 14 residues. CDR3 DNA: TGTGCCAGCAGCCCGGGGGGAGGGCGGACTGAAGCTTTCTTT. This translates into CASSPGGGRTEAFF.

The chain carries TRBV29-1 and TRBJ1-2; no definite D call. Trimming took 5 bases from V and 7 from J, leaving 14 bases between them. The CDR3 is 12 amino acids. In germline, CDR1 is SQVTM, CDR2 ANQGSEA. CDR3 residues: CSVSSGIGGYTF. The CDR3 region has the DNA TGCAGCGTTTCCTCAGGTATCGGTGGCTACACCTTC.

The rearrangement links TRBV5-6 to TRBJ2-1; TRBD2 matches 10 bases. With V trimmed by 6 bases and J by 5 bases, 5 bases remained unmatched. This CDR3 has 14 amino acids. In germline, CDR1 is SGHDT, CDR2 YYEEEE. CDR3 bases: TGTGCCAGCAACAGCGGACTAGCGGACAATGAGCAGTTCTTC. Its translation is CASNSGLADNEQFF.

This clone was counted between two and nine times. The chain recombines TRBV4-3 with TRBJ1-5, with D perhaps TRBD1 (5 bases). V shed 0 bases and J shed 1 base, with 10 bases lying between them. Germline loops: CDR1 LGHNA, CDR2 YSLEER. This CDR3 is 16 amino acids long. CDR3: CASSQDLYRSNQPQHF. The CDR3 DNA reads TGCGCCAGCAGCCAAGATCTATACAGGAGCAATCAGCCCCAGCATTTT.

As to this clone: An end of the junction does not agree with germline; a read error may underlie this. The rearrangement links TRBV5-1 to TRBJ2-5; 7 bases agree with TRBD1. CDR1 SGHRS and CDR2 YFSETQ come from the germline V gene. The CDR3 covers 15 residues. The CDR3 sequence: CASSLLTGAQETQYF. The CDR3 DNA follows: TGTGCCAGCAGCTTGTTAACAGGGGCTCAAGAGACCCAGTACTTC.

The chain carries TRBV7-9 and TRBJ1-5; 11 bases match TRBD1. Germline V lookup: CDR1 SEHNR, CDR2 FQNEAQ (reference sequence). The CDR3 extends over 19 amino acids. V lost 5 bases, J lost 1 base, and 13 bases stayed unmatched. The CDR3 DNA reads as TGTGCCAGCAGCCAAGGCGGAGGGACAGGGGGGATAAGCAATCAGCCCCAGCATTTT. Translation gives CASSQGGGTGGISNQPQHF.

CDR3 DNA: TGCGCCAGCAGTCAATTTTACTCTGGGGCCAACGTCCTGACTTTC. The encoded protein is CASSQFYSGANVLTF. This rearrangement joins TRBV23-1 to TRBJ2-6, with D uncertain. TRBV23-1 is classed as an ORF, of uncertain function. Trimming left V 1 base short and J 0 bases short, with 4 bases between. The CDR3 runs to 15 residues.

V and J are TRBV5-4 and TRBJ2-7; D is possibly TRBD1 (5 bases). The CDR3 runs 16 residues. Trimming took 0 bases from V and 6 from J, leaving 19 bases between them. Germline V gene lookup returns CDR1 SGHNT and CDR2 YYREEE (reference sequence). CDR3 sequence: CASSLEGPPPSGEQYF. The CDR3 nucleotides are TGTGCCAGCAGCTTGGAGGGGCCACCCCCCTCGGGCGAGCAGTACTTC.

V usage is TRBV5-4 and J usage is TRBJ2-3, with D unclear. V lost 5 bases to trimming and J lost 3 bases, with 13 bases between them. Per the germline V gene, CDR1 is SGHNT and CDR2 is YYREEE (reference sequence). This CDR3 has 14 residues. The DNA for the CDR3 is TGTGCCAGCAGTATCCAGGTCCGGACAGATACGCAGTATTTT. Translation gives CASSIQVRTDTQYF.

V gene TRBV29-1 combines with J gene TRBJ2-7; no clear D gene. Germline V gene data show CDR1 as SQVTM and CDR2 as ANQGSEA. V lost 4 bases, J lost 5 bases, and 12 bases lay in between. The CDR3 covers 12 residues. This CDR3 reads CSVAFGDNEQYF. The CDR3 coding sequence is TGCAGCGTTGCCTTCGGCGACAACGAGCAGTACTTC.